These T cell receptor beta chains were read from a single sample in a study of radiotherapy plus CTLA-4 blockade in lung cancer. Assay used: immunoSEQ multiplex PCR; TCRdb lists only in-frame clones, some missing. Here the sample spans over 45,000 clones, less than 85% being singletons. This material consisted of peripheral blood, taken from a patient treated with radiotherapy plus ipilimumab. The receptor set was obtained from a human donor with non-small cell lung cancer who had a complete response to radiotherapy plus ipilimumab. CDR3s include the opening cysteine and the closing phenylalanine or tryptophan. D genes are given only for firm matches. Only some rows state a clone size, as once, few, many or a class for expanded clones.

j_gene,abundance,d_gene,v_gene,CDR3aa,CDR3nt
TRBJ2-1,NA,NA,TRBV4-3,CASSQEGGSYNEQFF,TGCGCCAGCAGCCAAGAAGGCGGCTCCTACAATGAGCAGTTCTTC
TRBJ2-3,NA,NA,TRBV27,CASSLSIGSWRTDTQYF,TGTGCCAGCAGTTTATCGATTGGGAGTTGGAGAACAGATACGCAGTATTTT
TRBJ1-5,NA,TRBD1,TRBV4-1,CASSQRPLRTGNQPQHF,TGCGCCAGCAGCCAAAGGCCCCTTCGGACAGGGAATCAGCCCCAGCATTTT
TRBJ2-3,NA,NA,TRBV25-1,CAREGGPLTDTQYF,TGTGCCAGGGAGGGCGGGCCCCTCACAGATACGCAGTATTTT
TRBJ1-1,NA,TRBD1,TRBV7-2,CASSLVAGGMNTEAFF,TGTGCCAGCAGCTTAGTGGCAGGGGGCATGAACACTGAAGCTTTCTTT
TRBJ1-3,NA,TRBD1,TRBV18,CASSNSTGGSGNTIYF,TGTGCCAGCTCAAATTCGACAGGGGGCTCTGGAAACACCATATATTTT
TRBJ1-5,NA,NA,TRBV10-3,CAISEAGYSNQPQHF,TGTGCCATCAGTGAAGCAGGGTATAGCAATCAGCCCCAGCATTTT
TRBJ2-1,NA,TRBD2,TRBV4-1,CASSQDRLAFPGDEQFF,TGCGCCAGCAGCCAGGACCGACTAGCTTTCCCGGGGGATGAGCAGTTCTTC
TRBJ1-1,NA,TRBD1,TRBV10-2,CASTFPGQGEAFF,TGCGCCAGCACTTTTCCCGGACAGGGTGAAGCTTTCTTT
TRBJ2-3,NA,TRBD2,TRBV7-4,CASSLRREGQDTQYF,TGTGCCAGCAGCTTACGGCGGGAGGGGCAAGATACGCAGTATTTT
TRBJ1-5,NA,NA,TRBV5-5,CASSTTMGGSGNQPQHF,TGTGCCAGCAGCACGACAATGGGAGGGTCCGGCAATCAGCCCCAGCATTTT
TRBJ2-7,NA,NA,TRBV4-2,CASSQDLRWLTTSYEQYF,TGTGCCAGCAGCCAAGATCTACGGTGGCTGACTACCTCCTACGAGCAGTACTTC
TRBJ1-1,NA,TRBD1,TRBV5-4,CASSSGTGGVFANTEAFF,TGTGCCAGCAGCTCGGGGACAGGGGGCGTTTTTGCGAACACTGAAGCTTTCTTT
TRBJ1-6,NA,NA,TRBV7-9,CASSLVESPLHF,TGTGCCAGCAGCTTAGTAGAGTCACCCCTCCACTTT
TRBJ2-5,few,NA,TRBV5-1,CASSLVSQGQETQYF,TGCGCCAGCAGCTTGGTAAGCCAGGGACAAGAGACCCAGTACTTC
TRBJ1-2,NA,TRBD1,TRBV28,CASSLRGRVDGYTF,TGTGCCAGCAGTTTGAGGGGGCGCGTAGATGGCTACACCTTC
TRBJ1-4,NA,TRBD1,TRBV7-2,CASSRQGNEKLFF,TGTGCCAGCAGCCGACAGGGGAATGAAAAACTGTTTTTT
TRBJ2-3,NA,TRBD1,TRBV30,CARRQGFFQDTQYF,TGTGCCCGCCGACAGGGCTTCTTTCAAGATACGCAGTATTTT
TRBJ1-1,NA,TRBD1,TRBV19,CASSPRTGGGRAFF,TGTGCCAGTAGTCCTCGGACAGGGGGCGGGAGAGCTTTCTTT
TRBJ2-5,NA,TRBD2,TRBV11-3,CASSPLGGRASETQYF,TGTGCCAGCAGCCCCCTGGGCGGGAGGGCCTCAGAGACCCAGTACTTC
TRBJ2-1,few,NA,TRBV4-3,CASSQSRYNEQFF,TGCGCCAGCAGCCAGAGCCGGTACAATGAGCAGTTCTTC
TRBJ1-1,NA,NA,TRBV6-4,CASSDSNRATEAFF,TGTGCCAGCAGTGACTCGAACAGGGCCACTGAAGCTTTCTTT
TRBJ1-2,NA,TRBD1,TRBV11-2,CASSFGGTGGASGGYTF,TGTGCCAGCAGCTTTGGGGGTACAGGGGGCGCCTCCGGTGGCTACACCTTC
TRBJ1-4,NA,NA,TRBV15,CATSRDNTANEKLFF,TGTGCCACCAGCAGAGATAATACAGCTAATGAAAAACTGTTTTTT